The entry that follows covers one T cell receptor (beta chain) sequence. This sample is part of a study of control samples from healthy donors and cancer patients. The method was immunoSEQ multiplex PCR; TCRdb's version includes in-frame clones alone and lacks a portion of them. This table has around 150,000 clones, around 90% appearing once. Germline lookup yields CDR1 SGHDN and CDR2 FVKESK. The length of the CDR3 is 13 residues. Deletions cut 1 base from V and 11 bases from J, with 14 bases between. The sample comprised blood. The clonotype originates from a man aged 18 to 29 in good health. This chain connects TRBV14 to TRBJ1-1; a weak D match, TRBD1 (6 bases). CDR3 sequence reads: CASSQVGGTRAFF. CDR3 DNA sequence: TGTGCCAGCAGCCAAGTAGGGGGAACCCGGGCTTTCTTT.